The 10 T cell receptor beta chains below all came from one sample that was sequenced in a study of cytomegalovirus exposure and HLA in healthy donors. Vbeta (60) and Jbeta (13) primers were used in the PCR. The protocol was immunoSEQ multiplex PCR, while the TCRdb copy is restricted to in-frame clones and leaves out a portion. The sample holds under 130,000 clones, roughly 12% seen once. The sequenced sample consisted of PBMCs. These receptor sequences come from a middle-aged man in good health and CMV-seropositive.

This clone was detected only a few times. The rearrangement joins TRBV5-8 to TRBJ2-1; D is undetermined. The germline V gene encodes CDR1 SGHTS and CDR2 YDEGEE. Trimming took off 7 bases at V and 4 bases at J, with 6 bases between the two ends. The length of the CDR3 is 11 residues. CDR3 sequence: CASVSYNEQFF. The CDR3 nucleotides are TGTGCCAGCGTCAGTTACAATGAGCAGTTCTTC.

This clone has just a few counts. The rearrangement links TRBV27 to TRBJ2-7; TRBD1 aligns across 7 bases. V shed 9 bases, J shed 6 bases, and the junction held 11 bases outside the gene matches. Germline-derived CDR1 and CDR2 are MNHEY and SMNVEV (reference sequence). The CDR3 is 13 amino acids. The CDR3 nucleotides are TGTGCCAGTTTCCGACAGGGTACAGGCGAGCAGTACTTC. Its protein product is CASFRQGTGEQYF.

The V call is TRBV6-1, the J call TRBJ1-4; the D gene is possibly TRBD1 (5 bases). Trimming stripped 7 bases from V and 8 bases from J, with 17 bases between. The CDR3 is made up of 14 amino acids. The germline CDR1 and CDR2 sequences are MNHNS and SASEGT. The CDR3 here is CASNMGPPREKLFF. CDR3 DNA sequence: TGTGCCAGCAACATGGGGCCCCCTCGGGAAAAACTGTTTTTT.

This clone was counted between two and nine times. The J gene is TRBJ2-1, the V gene TRBV4-1, with D possibly matching TRBD2 (6 bases). The V and J ends lost 4 bases and 6 bases respectively, with 10 bases between them. Looked up from germline, CDR1 is MGHRA and CDR2 is YSYEKL. The CDR3 covers 13 residues. This chain's CDR3 is CASSRGETNEQFF. As DNA, the CDR3 is TGCGCCAGCAGCCGCGGGGAGACCAATGAGCAGTTCTTC.

There are a few counts of this clone. The rearrangement links TRBV6-1 to TRBJ2-2, with 9 bases matching TRBD2. The CDR3 consists of 14 residues. Losses at the gene ends were 8 bases for V and 7 bases for J; bases not matched to a gene: 8. Germline values: CDR1 MNHNS, CDR2 SASEGT. The DNA of the CDR3 is TGTGCCAGCCACGGGACTAGCTGGGGCGGGGAGCTGTTTTTT. It specifies CASHGTSWGGELFF.

This clone was seen more than once but under ten times. The rearrangement joins TRBV28 to TRBJ1-4; D is perhaps TRBD1 (5 bases). The ends were cut back, 3 bases at V and 10 bases at J, with 21 bases in the middle. Germline CDR1 reads MDHEN; CDR2 reads SYDVKM. CDR3 length: 16 amino acids. The CDR3 nucleotides are TGTGCCAGCAGTTTCAGGGCCCGCCTCACCCCTGGAAAACTGTTTTTT. Protein product: CASSFRARLTPGKLFF.

This chain connects TRBV6-5 to TRBJ2-5; TRBD2 might be the D (6 bases). The end of the DNA aligns better with TRBJ2-7, so the J call may be wrong. Germline V lookup: CDR1 MNHEY, CDR2 SVGAGI. The CDR3 sequence is 15 residues long. CDR3 in DNA: TGTGCCAGCACTTTAGGCGGTGGGGGGTCCTACGAGCAGTACTTC. As protein: CASTLGGGGSYEQYF.

V and J are TRBV18 and TRBJ2-1; TRBD2 matches 7 bases. Germline trimming cut 3 bases from V and 3 bases from J; bases unmatched to any gene: 2. From germline, CDR1 is KGHSH and CDR2 LQKENI. The CDR3 runs 14 residues. The CDR3 protein is CASSPPSGYNEQFF. The CDR3, as DNA: TGTGCCAGCTCACCGCCTAGCGGCTACAATGAGCAGTTCTTC.

This chain links TRBV11-3 with TRBJ2-1; D might be TRBD2 (7 bases). This CDR3 is 13 amino acids long. V shed 5 bases and J shed 8 bases, with 13 bases lying between them. CDR1 and CDR2 (germline): SGHNT, YENEEA. The CDR3 sequence: CASSREGGDEQFF. CDR3 DNA: TGTGCCAGCAGCCGAGAAGGGGGGGATGAGCAGTTCTTC.

The CDR3 reads CASSGSGGVGSYEQYF. The CDR3 bases are TGTGCCAGCAGTGGATCAGGAGGTGTTGGTTCCTACGAGCAGTACTTC. The V call is TRBV6-1, the J call TRBJ2-7, with a tentative D call TRBD2 (5 bases). Trimming removed 4 bases from V and 1 base from J, with 17 bases in between. Germline-derived CDR1 and CDR2 are MNHNS and SASEGT. This CDR3 comprises 16 residues.